The T cell receptor (beta chain) described here comes from a study of T cell responses to AZD1222 COVID-19 vaccine. Study-level results: Spike as a whole was targeted by vaccine-associated CD4 TCRs, dominant at 160-218 and 743-854. The study identified only five to seven AZD1222 recipients as seropositive at baseline. With two AZD1222 doses given, Spike-specific TCR breadth and depth both rose. Donors were chiefly white British, with a greater number of females, and clonal diversity was perhaps underestimated.

The table came from immunoSEQ multiplex PCR; TCRdb's copy has only in-frame clones and leaves some out. The sample holds some 200,000 clones; more than 75% are singletons and the top ten take 0.99%. The CDR3 is made up of 15 amino acids. In germline, CDR1 is KGHSH, CDR2 LQKENI. About this clone itself: Its specificity is not known. The junction and the germline gene differ at one end; a read error may be behind it.

The genes are TRBV18 and TRBJ1-5; D might be TRBD1 (5 bases). The source of this sequence is an adult in good health. Sequencing used peripheral blood, obtained on day 0 of AZD1222 vaccination. The CDR3 loop reads CASSPPGGSDQPQHF. Here the CDR3 DNA reads TGTGCCAGCTCACCACCGGGGGGTAGCGATCAGCCCCAGCATTTT.